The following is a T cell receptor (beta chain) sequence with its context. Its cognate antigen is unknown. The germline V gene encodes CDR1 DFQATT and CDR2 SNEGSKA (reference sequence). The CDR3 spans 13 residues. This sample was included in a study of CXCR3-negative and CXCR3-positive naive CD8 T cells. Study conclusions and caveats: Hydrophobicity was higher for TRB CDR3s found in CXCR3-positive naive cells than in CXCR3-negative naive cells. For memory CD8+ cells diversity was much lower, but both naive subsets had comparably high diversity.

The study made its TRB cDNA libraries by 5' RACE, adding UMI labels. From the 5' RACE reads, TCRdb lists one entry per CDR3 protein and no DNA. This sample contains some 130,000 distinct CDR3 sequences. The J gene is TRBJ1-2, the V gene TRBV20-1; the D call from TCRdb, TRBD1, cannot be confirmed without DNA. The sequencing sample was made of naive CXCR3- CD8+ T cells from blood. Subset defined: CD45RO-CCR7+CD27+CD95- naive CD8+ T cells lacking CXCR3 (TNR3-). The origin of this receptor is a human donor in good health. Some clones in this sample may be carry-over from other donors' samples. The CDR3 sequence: CSARPTGHYGYTF.